This TCR beta chain was captured in a study of T cells in Graves' hyperthyroidism and ophthalmopathy. This clonotype was detected only once. The CDR3 is made up of 17 amino acids. Germline CDR1 is SEHNR and CDR2 is FQNEAQ (reference sequence). V lost 5 bases, J lost 3 bases, and 14 bases stayed unmatched. RNA transcripts served as the template for amplifying TCR beta CDR3 regions. HTBI primers were employed in a first-round RT-PCR of the TCR CDR3. MiXCR, applied by TCRdb to the multiplex PCR reads, yields one record per CDR3 protein. The sample comprises under 350,000 distinct CDR3 sequences, 15% to 20% of which are singletons, and about 49% rests with the top ten.

The sample taken for sequencing was blood. J is TRBJ1-2 and V is TRBV7-9; 8 positions agree with TRBD1. The sequence was obtained from a woman aged 45-65 years with Graves' hyperthyroidism. The CDR3 spells CASSTVFNRGEDYGYTF. CDR3 coding DNA: TGTGCCAGCAGCACAGTCTTTAACAGGGGGGAAGACTATGGCTACACCTTC.